This T cell receptor (beta chain) stems from a study of blood T cell repertoires in COVID-19. Per germline, CDR1 SGHRS and CDR2 YFSETQ. V lost 4 bases, J lost 8 bases, and 21 bases lay in between. The length of the CDR3 is 15 residues. Assay used: immunoSEQ multiplex PCR; TCRdb lists only in-frame clones, some missing. The repertoire holds roughly 150,000 clones, with approximately 90% as singletons. The chain has TRBV5-1 and TRBJ1-1; a weak D match, TRBD1 (5 bases). Sequencing was performed on peripheral blood. This clonotype was obtained from a woman in her sixties or seventies with acute or convalescent COVID-19. The CDR3 here is CASSLGGTGTTEAFF. In nucleotides, the CDR3 is TGCGCCAGCAGCCTGGGGGGAACAGGAACTACGGAAGCTTTCTTT.